Each of the 22 T cell receptor beta chains below was sequenced from the same sample in a study of blood T cell repertoires in COVID-19. The data were produced by immunoSEQ multiplex PCR, yet TCRdb's version contains in-frame clones alone and is incomplete. This sample has approximately 97,000 clones; more than 90% occur once, and the top ten carry 4% to 4.5%. Sample: peripheral blood. The receptors were gathered from a man younger than 35 with acute or convalescent COVID-19.

The rearrangement joins TRBV6-2 or TRBV6-3 to TRBJ1-1; D uncertain. The V end was cut by 5 bases, the J end by 0 bases, with 10 bases between. The CDR3 length is 14 residues. CDR1 and CDR2 (germline): MNHEY, SVGEGT. The DNA of the CDR3 is TGTGCCAGCAGTCACCGACTGATGAACACTGAAGCTTTCTTT. This gives the protein CASSHRLMNTEAFF.

The chain couples TRBV27 to TRBJ1-2, with D perhaps matching TRBD1 (6 bases). The CDR3 is 13 residues long. With 5 bases removed from V and 1 base from J, the gap between germline ends came to 8 bases. Germline loops: CDR1 MNHEY, CDR2 SMNVEV (reference sequence). CDR3 residues: CASSAGVNYGYTF. CDR3 coding DNA: TGTGCCAGCAGTGCAGGGGTTAACTATGGCTACACCTTC.

This chain connects TRBV5-1 to TRBJ1-5; perhaps TRBD1 as D (5 bases). The germline V and J ends were trimmed by 3 bases and 5 bases, with 9 bases remaining between them. There are 13 residues in the CDR3. Per the germline V gene, CDR1 is SGHRS and CDR2 is YFSETQ. As DNA, the CDR3 is TGCGCCAGCAGCTCGGGGGTAGATCAGCCCCAGCATTTT. Its translation is CASSSGVDQPQHF. Drawing the rest from reference TRBV5-1 and TRBJ1-5, the complete variable domain is KAGVTQTPRYLIKTRGQQVTLSCSPISGHRSVSWYQQTPGQGLQFLFEYFSETQRNKGNFPGRFSGRQFSNSRSEMNVSTLELGDSALYLCASSSGVDQPQHFGDGTRLSIL.

This clone was observed a handful of times. The CDR3 DNA follows: TGTGCCAGCGTCAGGTCGCTAGCGGGAGACAATGAGCAGTTCTTC. This encodes CASVRSLAGDNEQFF. V and J are TRBV2 and TRBJ2-1; 10 bases match TRBD2. CDR3 size: 15 residues. Germline V lookup: CDR1 SNHLY, CDR2 FYNNEI. V was clipped by 8 bases and J by 5 bases; unmatched bases: 9.

J is TRBJ1-6 and V is TRBV7-9; possible D gene TRBD1, 6 bases. CDR3 length equals 14 residues. Deletions cut 5 bases from V and 9 bases from J, with 14 bases between. The V gene's germline CDR1 is SEHNR and CDR2 FQNEAQ (reference sequence). CDR3 region: CASSQQGLGSPLHF. CDR3 sequence (DNA): TGTGCCAGCAGCCAACAGGGCTTAGGTTCACCCCTCCACTTT.

This sequence joins TRBV7-8 and TRBJ1-4; TRBD1 aligns across 10 bases. The CDR3 has 17 residues. Losses at the gene ends were 1 base for V and 6 bases for J; bases not matched to a gene: 8. Germline V gene data show CDR1 as SGHVS and CDR2 as FQNEAQ. The CDR3 sequence: CASSLVIRQGADEKLFF. CDR3 coding DNA: TGTGCCAGCAGCTTAGTAATTAGACAGGGGGCAGATGAAAAACTGTTTTTT.

The chain combines TRBV11-2 with TRBJ1-6, with 8 positions matching TRBD1. The CDR3 spans 19 residues. Germline V lookup: CDR1 SGHAT, CDR2 FQNNGV. Trimming cost V 3 bases and J 0 bases; bases outside gene matches: 10. CDR3 DNA: TGTGCCAGCAGCTTCCCCGGACAGGGCCCGAGCTCCTATAATTCACCCCTCCACTTT. Its translation: CASSFPGQGPSSYNSPLHF.

This clone was counted between two and nine times. V and J are TRBV30 and TRBJ1-6; TRBD1 matches at 8 bases. V dropped 5 bases and J dropped 10; count of bases not matched to a gene: 4. Germline CDR1 reads GTSNPN; CDR2 reads SVGIG (reference sequence). CDR3 length: 12 amino acids. The CDR3 is CAWGQGGSPLHF. The CDR3 DNA sequence: TGTGCCTGGGGACAGGGAGGATCACCCCTCCACTTT.

V and J are TRBV19 and TRBJ1-1; tentatively, D is TRBD1 (5 bases). Germline V gene lookup returns CDR1 LNHDA and CDR2 SQIVND (reference sequence). CDR3 size: 14 residues. V shed 2 bases and J shed 5 bases, with 12 bases lying between them. The CDR3 nucleotides are TGTGCCAGTAGTATAAGGGCCAGGGAAACTGAAGCTTTCTTT. This sequence encodes CASSIRARETEAFF.

This chain connects TRBV9 to TRBJ1-4, with TRBD1 as a possible D gene (6 bases). CDR3 length: 15 amino acids. Trimming cost V 4 bases and J 1 base, with 11 bases left between them. Per the germline V gene, CDR1 is SGDLS and CDR2 is YYNGEE. The CDR3 is CASSPTQGTNEKLFF. CDR3 DNA sequence: TGTGCCAGCAGCCCTACACAGGGAACTAATGAAAAACTGTTTTTT. The full variable domain, rest sourced from reference TRBV9 and TRBJ1-4, is DSGVTQTPKHLITATGQRVTLRCSPRSGDLSVYWYQQSLDQGLQFLIQYYNGEERAKGNILERFSAQQFPDLHSELNLSSLELGDSALYFCASSPTQGTNEKLFFGSGTQLSVL.

The chain joins TRBV2 to TRBJ1-5; 8 positions agree with TRBD1. The trim removed 5 bases at V and 2 bases at J, leaving 2 bases unmatched. Germline CDR1 SNHLY, CDR2 FYNNEI. The CDR3 is made up of 14 amino acids. CDR3 loop: CASSQGARNQPQHF. The CDR3 bases are TGTGCCAGCAGTCAGGGGGCTCGCAATCAGCCCCAGCATTTT.

The chain uses TRBV6-5 and TRBJ2-2; D is unclear. Germline loops: CDR1 MNHEY, CDR2 SVGAGI. This CDR3 contains 12 residues. V was clipped by 4 bases and J by 6 bases, with 6 bases between them. This CDR3 reads CASSLYPGELFF. CDR3 nucleotides: TGTGCCAGCAGTTTATATCCCGGGGAGCTGTTTTTT.

The chain links TRBV27 to TRBJ2-7, with 14 nucleotides matching TRBD2. The length of the CDR3 is 18 residues. Germline values: CDR1 MNHEY, CDR2 SMNVEV (reference sequence). Unmatched junction bases numbered 10, after V lost 5 bases and J lost 1 base. The CDR3 protein is CASSPGTSGRVSSYEQYF. CDR3 DNA: TGTGCCAGCAGTCCCGGGACTAGCGGGAGAGTCTCTTCCTACGAGCAGTACTTC.

The rearrangement links TRBV5-6 to TRBJ1-1, with a tentative D call TRBD1 (5 bases). The V end lost 3 bases, the J end lost 1 base, and 13 bases lay between the germline ends. CDR3 length: 15 residues. CDR1 and CDR2 (germline): SGHDT, YYEEEE. This chain's CDR3 is CASSWSGFGNTEAFF. In nucleotides, the CDR3 is TGTGCCAGCAGCTGGTCAGGGTTCGGGAACACTGAAGCTTTCTTT.

This chain uses TRBV6-6 with TRBJ1-2, with 7 bases identical to TRBD1. Germline loops: CDR1 MNHNY, CDR2 SVGAGI (reference sequence). CDR3 length: 15 residues. The ends lost 4 bases at V and 4 bases at J; junction bases unmatched: 9. CDR3 loop: CASSSPTGNSYGYTF. CDR3 coding DNA: TGTGCCAGCAGTTCCCCGACAGGGAACAGCTATGGCTACACCTTC.

The table lists this clone with a count of one. The chain has TRBV12-3 or TRBV12-4 and TRBJ1-2, with 7 bases matching TRBD1. This CDR3 spans 13 amino acids. J lost 2 bases, V lost 5 bases, and 2 bases had no gene match. CDR3 bases: TGTGCCAGCAGTCCGGACAGGAACTATGGCTACACCTTC. Its protein is CASSPDRNYGYTF.

The chain recombines TRBV25-1 with TRBJ2-2; TRBD1 matches at 8 bases. CDR1 is MGHDK, CDR2 SYGVNS, per germline. The V gene end was trimmed by 3 bases and the J gene end by 3 bases; junction bases not matched to a gene: 3. The CDR3 is 15 amino acids. The CDR3 bases are TGTGCCAGCAGTGACCTGGGACAGGACACCGGGGAGCTGTTTTTT. Amino acid sequence: CASSDLGQDTGELFF.

The J gene is TRBJ1-1, the V gene TRBV11-3; 9 bases align to TRBD1. CDR3 size: 14 residues. The germline gives CDR1 SGHNT, CDR2 YENEEA. With 9 bases clipped from V and 1 base from J, the junction kept 6 bases outside the gene matches. DNA of the CDR3: TGTGCCAGTTCCCGGGACAGGGAGAACACTGAAGCTTTCTTT. Translating gives CASSRDRENTEAFF. Variable domain in full (rest from reference TRBV11-3 and TRBJ1-1): EAGVVQSPRYKIIEKKQPVAFWCNPISGHNTLYWYLQNLGQGPELLIRYENEEAVDDSQLPKDRFSAERLKGVDSTLKIQPAELGDSAVYLCASSRDRENTEAFFGQGTRLTVV.

This CDR3 is CASSQGGHGEKLFF. CDR3 DNA: TGTGCCAGCAGCCAAGGCGGCCATGGTGAAAAACTGTTTTTT. The chain links TRBV3-1 (or the pseudogene TRBV3-2) to TRBJ1-4; D is unclear. Germline values: CDR1 LGHDT, CDR2 YNNKEL (reference sequence). V was pared by 1 base and J by 7 bases, with 10 bases between. The CDR3 runs to 14 residues.

The rearrangement uses TRBV5-4 and TRBJ1-4, with D hard to call. V was clipped by 0 bases and J by 3 bases, with 6 bases between them. Germline V CDR1 and CDR2: SGHNT, YYREEE (reference sequence). The CDR3 runs 14 residues. The CDR3 DNA reads TGTGCCAGCAGCTTGGATGGCCCTAATGAAAAACTGTTTTTT. Translated, it gives CASSLDGPNEKLFF.

The genes are TRBV6-5 and TRBJ2-7; D remains ambiguous. Deletions cut 3 bases from V and 0 bases from J, with 9 bases between. The V gene's germline CDR1 is MNHEY and CDR2 SVGAGI. This CDR3 is built from 14 residues. The CDR3 region is CASSYERISYEQYF. The CDR3 coding sequence is TGTGCCAGCAGTTATGAGCGTATCTCCTACGAGCAGTACTTC.

This clone was seen only a few times. The rearrangement joins TRBV2 to TRBJ1-1; possibly TRBD1 for D (6 bases). Germline V gene data show CDR1 as SNHLY and CDR2 as FYNNEI. The CDR3 is made up of 11 amino acids. Trimming removed 8 bases from V and 10 bases from J, with 14 bases in between. The CDR3 protein is CASGGQRGAFF. The CDR3 DNA reads as TGTGCCAGCGGAGGACAGAGAGGAGCTTTCTTT. Variable domain in full (rest from reference TRBV2 and TRBJ1-1): EPEVTQTPSHQVTQMGQEVILRCVPISNHLYFYWYRQILGQKVEFLVSFYNNEISEKSEIFDDQFSVERPDGSNFTLKIRSTKLEDSAMYFCASGGQRGAFFGQGTRLTVV.